This paragraph reports one T cell receptor beta chain. TCRdb re-called the 5' RACE reads through MiXCR, storing one row per CDR3 protein. The sample consists of about 470,000 distinct CDR3 sequences, approximately 24% of them appearing once. The data stem from a study of identical twins. J gave up 5 bases and V 1 base, and 4 bases lay outside the gene matches. Germline-derived CDR1 and CDR2 are LGHNT and FRNRAP. The CDR3 is 14 amino acids. These data also featured in a second study, about T cells expressing NK-cell markers.

The chain couples TRBV12-5 to TRBJ2-5; the match to TRBD1 covers 7 bases. The sequence was collected from a woman aged 18 to 35 in good health. The sequenced sample consisted of CD4+ T cells sorted from blood. CDR3: CASGLGQGSETQYF. The CDR3 nucleotides are TGTGCTAGTGGTTTGGGACAGGGCTCGGAGACCCAGTACTTC.